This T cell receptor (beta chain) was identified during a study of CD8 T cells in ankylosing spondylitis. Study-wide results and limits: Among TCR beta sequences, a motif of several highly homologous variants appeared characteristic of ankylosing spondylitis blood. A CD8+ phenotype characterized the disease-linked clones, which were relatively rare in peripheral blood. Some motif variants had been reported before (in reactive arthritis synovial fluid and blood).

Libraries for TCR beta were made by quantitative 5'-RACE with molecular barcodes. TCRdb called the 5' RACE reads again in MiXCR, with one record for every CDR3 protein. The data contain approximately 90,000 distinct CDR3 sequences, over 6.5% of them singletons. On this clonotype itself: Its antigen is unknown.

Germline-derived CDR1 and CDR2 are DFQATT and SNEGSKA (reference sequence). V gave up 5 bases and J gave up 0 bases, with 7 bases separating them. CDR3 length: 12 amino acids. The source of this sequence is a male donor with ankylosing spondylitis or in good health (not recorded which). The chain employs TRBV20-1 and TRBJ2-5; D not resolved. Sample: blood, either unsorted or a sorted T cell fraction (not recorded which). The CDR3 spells CSAWTDQETQYF. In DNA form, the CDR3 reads TGCAGTGCTTGGACGGACCAAGAGACCCAGTACTTC.